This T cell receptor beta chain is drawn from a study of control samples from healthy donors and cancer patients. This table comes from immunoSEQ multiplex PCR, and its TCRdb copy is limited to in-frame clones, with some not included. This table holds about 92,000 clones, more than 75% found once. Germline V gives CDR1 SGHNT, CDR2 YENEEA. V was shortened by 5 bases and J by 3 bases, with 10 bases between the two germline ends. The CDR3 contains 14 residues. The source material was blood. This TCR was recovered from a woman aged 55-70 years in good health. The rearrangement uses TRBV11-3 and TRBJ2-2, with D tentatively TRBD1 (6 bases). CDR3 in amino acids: CASSRDTDTGELFF. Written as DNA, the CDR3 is TGTGCCAGCAGCCGGGACACCGACACCGGGGAGCTGTTTTTT.